The text below deals with one T cell receptor (beta chain). The specificity of this receptor is unknown. Per-base quality was not reported, and no clone a single base away is much larger than it. The sample is drawn from a study of Tregs in tolerant kidney transplant recipients (dated by TCRdb to the late 2010s). Notes on the research overall: The study applied TCRbeta sequencing to find donor-specific regulatory T cells before combined kidney and bone marrow transplantation and then followed those same cells after transplant. TCRbeta repertoire sequencing was used in 3 healthy controls to compare several methods for expanding Tregs specific for an allogeneic donor.

For TCRbeta CDR3 sequencing, genomic DNA from the sorted cells was extracted using the QIAGEN DNeasy Blood and Tissue Kit. High-throughput TCRbeta CDR3 sequencing, including PCR amplification with bias correction and internal controls, was performed commercially through immunoSEQ. For the original study's pipeline: Unique productive TCRbeta sequences were defined by CDR3 nucleotide sequence when primers matched and otherwise by CDR3 amino acid sequence together with Vbeta and Jbeta genes. Sorting error was corrected by removing sequences shared between sorted populations at a frequency ratio of 2:1 or less, and the remaining shared sequences were assigned to the higher population. A sequence was defined as donor-reactive if the sequence was expanded at least 5-fold in CFSE-low cells compared with unstimulated cells and had a frequency of at least 0.01% in CFSE-low cells. Repertoire divergence was quantified by Jensen-Shannon divergence calculated from the top 100 TCRbeta sequences ranked by frequency. For samples with multiple sequencing runs, sorting error was corrected in each run separately before the runs were combined. TCRdb provides this immuneACCESS table in a form limited to in-frame rearrangements. Some clones are lacking; in checked studies, under half of them reflect an unresolved V gene, and why the rest are absent is not known. That table is the source of V, J and clone size, and D and trimming were worked out from the DNA. In all, the sample holds around 230,000 clones, and roughly 80% of those were seen once. The ten largest clones take up around 0.64% of the sample.

A distance of 21 bases separates the germline ends of V and J, which lose 5 bases and 1 base respectively. From cysteine to phenylalanine, the CDR3 is 18 amino acids long. CDR3 DNA only is kept here, 54 bases in frame from base 1. In the germline V gene, CDR1 corresponds to SGHTS and CDR2 to YDEGEE. Results the study describes overall, beyond this receptor: The most biologically relevant and donor-specific TCRbeta repertoire appeared to be identified by expanding Tregs with activated donor B cells. Because the study included only a small number of patients, the results must be confirmed in larger populations and under other immunosuppression protocols. Biological reproducibility was not examined directly, but technical replication error appeared to be minimal.

Unstimulated Tregs (CD4+CD25+CD127-), CD4+ non-Tregs (CD4+CD25-), CD4 and CD8 cells were FACS-sorted from thawed PBMCs. Healthy control blood came either as purchased buffy coats or from healthy volunteers. Healthy control blood was processed by Ficoll density gradient to PBMCs and cryopreserved; patient PBMCs were collected before and after transplant. The chain was built from TRBV5-8 and TRBJ1-4; the D region possibly corresponds to TRBD1 (6 bases align). The sample taken for sequencing was CD4+ T cells from blood. The TCR sequence derives from a human donor in good health. The nucleotide sequence is given as TGTGCCAGCAGTCTGGGGGCCTTAGGATGGGGAACTAATGAAAAACTGTTTTTT. Translation gives CASSLGALGWGTNEKLFF.